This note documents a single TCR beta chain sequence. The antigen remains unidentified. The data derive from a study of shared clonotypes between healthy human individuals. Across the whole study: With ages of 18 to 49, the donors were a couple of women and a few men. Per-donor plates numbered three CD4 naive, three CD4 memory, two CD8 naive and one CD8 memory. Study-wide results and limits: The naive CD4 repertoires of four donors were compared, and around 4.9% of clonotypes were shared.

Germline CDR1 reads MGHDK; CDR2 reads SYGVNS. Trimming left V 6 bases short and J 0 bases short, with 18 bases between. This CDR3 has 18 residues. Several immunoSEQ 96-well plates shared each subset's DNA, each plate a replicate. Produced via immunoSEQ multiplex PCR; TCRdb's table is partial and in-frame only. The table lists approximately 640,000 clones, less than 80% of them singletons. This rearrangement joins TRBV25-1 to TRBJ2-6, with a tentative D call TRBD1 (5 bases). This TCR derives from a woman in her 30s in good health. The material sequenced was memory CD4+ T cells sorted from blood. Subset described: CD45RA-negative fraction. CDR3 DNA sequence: TGTGCCAGCAGCCACAGCAGCACAGGACCCTCTGGGGCCAACGTCCTGACTTTC. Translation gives CASSHSSTGPSGANVLTF.